The T cell receptor (beta chain) described here comes from a study of T-cell memory formation after mild COVID-19. MiXCR was run by TCRdb on the 5' RACE reads, yielding one entry per CDR3 protein. The sample has approximately 260,000 distinct CDR3 sequences, approximately 18% seen once. Germline lookup yields CDR1 MNHEY and CDR2 SMNVEV (reference sequence). The CDR3 is 14 residues long. The V end was cut by 6 bases, the J end by 10 bases, with 19 bases between. This clonotype showed up just a few times. The receptor was isolated from a man aged 18 to 29 who had mild COVID-19 (a few samples of this study predate the infection). Cell type and time point are not known. V is TRBV27 and J is TRBJ2-1; D perhaps matches TRBD2 (5 bases). Sequenced material: PBMCs or a T cell subset sorted from them (not recorded which). The CDR3 reads CASRTDSTSPEQFF. The CDR3 bases are TGTGCCAGCAGGACCGATTCTACTAGTCCCGAGCAGTTCTTC.